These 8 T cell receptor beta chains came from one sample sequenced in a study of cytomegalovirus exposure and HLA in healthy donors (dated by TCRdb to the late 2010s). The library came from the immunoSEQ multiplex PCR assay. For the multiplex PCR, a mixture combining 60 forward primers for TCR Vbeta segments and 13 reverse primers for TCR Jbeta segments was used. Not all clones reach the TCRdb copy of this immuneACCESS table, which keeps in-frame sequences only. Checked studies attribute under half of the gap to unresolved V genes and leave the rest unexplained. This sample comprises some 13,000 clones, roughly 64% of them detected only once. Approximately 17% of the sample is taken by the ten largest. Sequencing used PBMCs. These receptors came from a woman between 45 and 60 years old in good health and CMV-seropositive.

For the CDR3, the DNA is TGTGCCAGCAGCCCTTCAACCGGGACAGGGGAGGAAAACATTCAGTACTTC. This codes for CASSPSTGTGEENIQYF. This chain links TRBV28 with TRBJ2-4, with 10 bases identical to TRBD1. CDR3 size: 17 residues. CDR1 MDHEN and CDR2 SYDVKM come from the germline V gene. Losses at the gene ends were 6 bases for V and 5 bases for J; bases not matched to a gene: 13.

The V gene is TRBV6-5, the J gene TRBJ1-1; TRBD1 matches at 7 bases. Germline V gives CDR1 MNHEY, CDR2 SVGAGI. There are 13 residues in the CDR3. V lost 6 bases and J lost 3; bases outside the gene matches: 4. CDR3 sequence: CASRRGRDTEAFF. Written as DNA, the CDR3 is TGTGCCAGCAGGAGGGGGCGGGACACTGAAGCTTTCTTT.

The CDR3 bases are TGTGCCAGCAGGGCTACAGGGGCCGGAGGTGAAAAACTGTTTTTT. Translating gives CASRATGAGGEKLFF. V usage is TRBV28 and J usage is TRBJ1-4; 7 positions match TRBD1. V trimming: 6 bases; J trimming: 7 bases; junction bases outside the gene matches: 11. The CDR3 totals 15 residues. Germline lookup yields CDR1 MDHEN and CDR2 SYDVKM.

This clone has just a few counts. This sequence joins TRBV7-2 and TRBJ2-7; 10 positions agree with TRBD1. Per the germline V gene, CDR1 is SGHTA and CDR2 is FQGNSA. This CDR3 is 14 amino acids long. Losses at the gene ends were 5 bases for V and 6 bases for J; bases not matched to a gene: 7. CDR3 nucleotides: TGTGCCAGCAGCCAGCGGGACAGGGGTGCCGAGCAGTACTTC. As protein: CASSQRDRGAEQYF.

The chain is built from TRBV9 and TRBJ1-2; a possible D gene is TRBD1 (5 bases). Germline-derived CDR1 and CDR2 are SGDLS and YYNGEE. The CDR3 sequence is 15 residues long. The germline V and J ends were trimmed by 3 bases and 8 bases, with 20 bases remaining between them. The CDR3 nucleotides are TGTGCCAGCAGCGCCCCCCTTGGGCCGGGGGACGGCTACACCTTC. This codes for CASSAPLGPGDGYTF. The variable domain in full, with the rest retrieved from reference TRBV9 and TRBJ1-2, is DSGVTQTPKHLITATGQRVTLRCSPRSGDLSVYWYQQSLDQGLQFLIQYYNGEERAKGNILERFSAQQFPDLHSELNLSSLELGDSALYFCASSAPLGPGDGYTFGSGTRLTVV.

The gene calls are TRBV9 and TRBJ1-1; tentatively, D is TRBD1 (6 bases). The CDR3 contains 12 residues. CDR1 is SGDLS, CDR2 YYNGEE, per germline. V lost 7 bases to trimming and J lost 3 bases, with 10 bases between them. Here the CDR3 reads CASRGQYTEAFF. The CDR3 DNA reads TGTGCCAGCCGAGGACAGTACACTGAAGCTTTCTTT.

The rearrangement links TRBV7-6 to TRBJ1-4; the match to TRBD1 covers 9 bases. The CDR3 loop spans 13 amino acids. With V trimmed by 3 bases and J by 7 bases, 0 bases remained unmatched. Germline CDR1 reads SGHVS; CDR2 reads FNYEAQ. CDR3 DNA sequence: TGTGCCAGCAGCTTGACAGGGGGTGAAAAACTGTTTTTT. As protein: CASSLTGGEKLFF.

CDR3 loop: CSVGQGRGDGPQHF. The CDR3 DNA follows: TGCAGCGTGGGACAGGGGCGCGGGGATGGGCCCCAGCATTTT. J is TRBJ1-5 and V is TRBV29-1; TRBD1 matches 10 bases. Trimming removed 6 bases from V and 9 bases from J; junction bases left unmatched: 11. This CDR3 is 14 amino acids long. Germline CDR1 reads SQVTM; CDR2 reads ANQGSEA. The full variable domain, with the rest looked up from reference TRBV29-1 and TRBJ1-5, is SAVISQKPSRDICQRGTSLTIQCQVDSQVTMMFWYRQQPGQSLTLIATANQGSEATYESGFVIDKFPISRPNLTFSTLTVSNMSPEDSSIYLCSVGQGRGDGPQHFGDGTRLSIL.